The rows below give T cell receptor beta chains drawn from one sample of a study of cytotoxic CD8 clonotypes in ibrutinib-treated CLL. TCRdb's copy holds only in-frame clones and misses some; the assay was immunoSEQ multiplex PCR. Here the sample spans roughly 250,000 clones, less than 75% being singletons. This material consisted of PBMCs, taken after 24 months of ibrutinib treatment. These receptors were obtained from a human donor with chronic lymphocytic leukemia. Each CDR3 is given with its conserved first and last residue. A D gene is named only where the DNA matches it firmly. Only part of the rows carry a size: once, few, many, or a class if the clone is expanded.

J	D	V	size	CDR3	DNA
TRBJ1-2	.	TRBV9	.	CASSVPGAVGYTF	TGTGCCAGCAGCGTACCAGGGGCTGTTGGCTACACCTTC
TRBJ2-7	TRBD1	TRBV7-2	few	CASSDFPGQGYEQYF	TGTGCCAGCAGCGACTTCCCGGGACAGGGCTACGAGCAGTACTTC
TRBJ2-1	.	TRBV4-1	.	CASSQGGVLDEQFF	TGCGCCAGCAGCCAAGGGGGGGTCCTCGATGAGCAGTTCTTC
TRBJ2-7	.	TRBV10-1	.	CASSGGPRGPYEQYF	TGCGCCAGCAGTGGGGGGCCCCGGGGCCCTTACGAGCAGTACTTC
TRBJ2-7	TRBD2	TRBV6-1	.	CASSPWTSGSYEQYF	TGTGCCAGCAGTCCGTGGACTAGCGGGAGCTACGAGCAGTACTTC
TRBJ1-3	.	TRBV19	.	CASRNQGPSGNTIYF	TGTGCCAGTAGAAATCAGGGCCCTTCTGGAAACACCATATATTTT
TRBJ2-1	TRBD1	TRBV11-3	once	CASSGWTGVSSYNEQFF	TGTGCCAGCAGCGGCTGGACAGGGGTAAGCTCCTACAATGAGCAGTTCTTC
TRBJ2-5	.	TRBV7-6	.	CASTSTSEARGTQYF	TGTGCCAGCACCTCGACCAGCGAAGCACGTGGGACCCAGTACTTC
TRBJ2-1	.	TRBV12-5	.	CASSPAMSSYNEQFF	TGTGCTAGTAGCCCAGCGATGAGCTCCTACAATGAGCAGTTCTTC
TRBJ2-7	.	TRBV20-1	.	CSATHLYEQYF	TGCAGTGCTACTCACCTATACGAGCAGTACTTC
TRBJ2-3	TRBD1	TRBV9	.	CASSASTGEGVDTQYF	TGTGCCAGCAGCGCGTCGACAGGGGAAGGAGTAGATACGCAGTATTTT
TRBJ2-7	.	TRBV30	.	CAWTGTPRYEQYF	TGTGCCTGGACGGGGACCCCTCGATACGAGCAGTACTTC
TRBJ2-2	.	TRBV19	.	CASSMWGPGELFF	TGTGCCAGTAGTATGTGGGGTCCCGGGGAGCTGTTTTTT
TRBJ2-7	.	TRBV7-2	.	CATQLRTPGAYEQYF	TGTGCCACCCAGCTTAGGACCCCCGGTGCCTACGAGCAGTACTTC
TRBJ2-3	.	TRBV28	.	CASITSSSSTDTQYF	TGTGCCAGCATCACTAGCAGTTCTAGCACAGATACGCAGTATTTT
TRBJ2-4	.	TRBV19	.	CASSIEALAKNIQYF	TGTGCCAGTAGTATAGAGGCCCTAGCCAAAAACATTCAGTACTTC
TRBJ2-5	.	TRBV27	.	CASSKDRAGSRETQYF	TGTGCCAGCAGTAAAGATAGGGCAGGGTCAAGAGAGACCCAGTACTTC
TRBJ1-2	.	TRBV6-5	.	CASSYSQVVGYTF	TGTGCCAGCAGTTACTCGCAGGTCGTCGGCTACACCTTC
TRBJ1-2	.	TRBV4-3	.	CASSQDRGSNYGYTF	TGCGCCAGCAGCCAAGATCGGGGCAGCAACTATGGCTACACCTTC
TRBJ1-5	.	TRBV2	.	CASRAGLSNQPQHF	TGTGCCAGCAGAGCAGGGCTAAGCAATCAGCCCCAGCATTTT
TRBJ2-2	TRBD1	TRBV4-1	few	CASSQEWTGGATGELFF	TGCGCCAGCAGCCAAGAGTGGACAGGGGGGGCCACCGGGGAGCTGTTTTTT
TRBJ2-2	.	TRBV6-5	.	CASREQGSGELFF	TGTGCCAGCAGGGAGCAGGGTTCGGGGGAGCTGTTTTTT
TRBJ1-3	.	TRBV29-1	.	CSAGWASAGNTIYF	TGCAGCGCCGGATGGGCTTCGGCTGGAAACACCATATATTTT